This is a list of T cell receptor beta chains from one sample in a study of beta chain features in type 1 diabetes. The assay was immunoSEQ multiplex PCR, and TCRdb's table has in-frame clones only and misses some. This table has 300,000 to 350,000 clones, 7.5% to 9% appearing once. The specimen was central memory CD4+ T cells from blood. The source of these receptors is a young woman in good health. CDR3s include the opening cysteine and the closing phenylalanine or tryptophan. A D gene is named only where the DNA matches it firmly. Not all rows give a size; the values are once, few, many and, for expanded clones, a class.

cdr3_aa: CASSSLGKPRQFF
cdr3_nt: TGTGCCAGCAGCTCGCTTGGGAAGCCTAGGCAGTTCTTC
j_call: TRBJ2-1
d_call: -
v_call: TRBV7-9
clone_size: few

cdr3_aa: CASTESGRVGSYNEQFF
cdr3_nt: TGCGCCAGCACCGAGAGCGGGAGAGTAGGCTCCTACAATGAGCAGTTCTTC
j_call: TRBJ2-1
d_call: TRBD2
v_call: TRBV5-1
clone_size: few

cdr3_aa: CARDNVREQFF
cdr3_nt: TGTGCCAGAGACAACGTTCGTGAGCAGTTCTTC
j_call: TRBJ2-1
d_call: -
v_call: TRBV19
clone_size: -

cdr3_aa: CASRPQTSGSYEQYF
cdr3_nt: TGTGCCAGCAGGCCCCAGACTAGCGGGAGTTACGAGCAGTACTTC
j_call: TRBJ2-7
d_call: TRBD2
v_call: TRBV13
clone_size: few

cdr3_aa: CASSLGFIGELFF
cdr3_nt: TGTGCCAGCAGCTTAGGGTTTATCGGGGAGCTGTTTTTT
j_call: TRBJ2-2
d_call: -
v_call: TRBV7-2
clone_size: -

cdr3_aa: CASSYTINAGYPLYF
cdr3_nt: TGTGCCAGCAGTTACACCATAAATGCAGGATATCCCCTGTATTTT
j_call: TRBJ2-3
d_call: -
v_call: TRBV6-5
clone_size: -

cdr3_aa: CASSVGQRTEAFF
cdr3_nt: TGTGCCAGCAGCGTCGGACAGCGCACTGAAGCTTTCTTT
j_call: TRBJ1-1
d_call: -
v_call: TRBV9
clone_size: -

cdr3_aa: CASSLGPKTTDTQYF
cdr3_nt: TGTGCCAGCAGCTTGGGACCTAAAACCACAGATACGCAGTATTTT
j_call: TRBJ2-3
d_call: -
v_call: TRBV7-2
clone_size: -

cdr3_aa: CASSQLAVTDTQYF
cdr3_nt: TGCGCCAGCAGCCAACTAGCGGTCACAGATACGCAGTATTTT
j_call: TRBJ2-3
d_call: TRBD2
v_call: TRBV4-3
clone_size: -

cdr3_aa: CASSLNTGDIQETQYF
cdr3_nt: TGTGCCAGCAGCTTAAACACGGGAGACATACAAGAGACCCAGTACTTC
j_call: TRBJ2-5
d_call: -
v_call: TRBV11-2
clone_size: many

cdr3_aa: CASSLSRAGRDTQYF
cdr3_nt: TGCGCCAGCAGCTTGTCGCGGGCGGGACGAGATACGCAGTATTTT
j_call: TRBJ2-3
d_call: -
v_call: TRBV5-1
clone_size: -

cdr3_aa: CASSHQGAGNEKLFF
cdr3_nt: TGTGCCAGCAGTCACCAGGGGGCGGGTAACGAAAAACTGTTTTTT
j_call: TRBJ1-4
d_call: TRBD1
v_call: TRBV28
clone_size: few

cdr3_aa: CASRRGLNTEAFF
cdr3_nt: TGCGCCAGCAGGCGGGGTTTAAACACTGAAGCTTTCTTT
j_call: TRBJ1-1
d_call: -
v_call: TRBV5-1
clone_size: -

cdr3_aa: CASSLVYRRSSYNEQFF
cdr3_nt: TGTGCCAGCAGCTTAGTTTATCGGAGAAGCTCCTACAATGAGCAGTTCTTC
j_call: TRBJ2-1
d_call: -
v_call: TRBV7-8
clone_size: -

cdr3_aa: CASSGGLAGGLGEQFF
cdr3_nt: TGCGCCAGCAGCGGGGGACTAGCGGGAGGACTGGGTGAGCAGTTCTTC
j_call: TRBJ2-1
d_call: TRBD2
v_call: TRBV5-1
clone_size: few

cdr3_aa: CATSRDPRPYEQYF
cdr3_nt: TGTGCCACCAGCAGAGATCCCCGGCCTTACGAGCAGTACTTC
j_call: TRBJ2-7
d_call: -
v_call: TRBV15
clone_size: -

cdr3_aa: CASSLDGTGVDTQYF
cdr3_nt: TGCGCCAGCAGCTTGGACGGGACAGGGGTAGATACGCAGTATTTT
j_call: TRBJ2-3
d_call: TRBD1
v_call: TRBV5-1
clone_size: -

cdr3_aa: CASSPRGAGTGELFF
cdr3_nt: TGCGCCAGCAGCCCAAGAGGGGCGGGCACCGGGGAGCTGTTTTTT
j_call: TRBJ2-2
d_call: -
v_call: TRBV5-1
clone_size: -

cdr3_aa: CASSLLSGSSYEQYF
cdr3_nt: TGTGCCAGCAGTTTACTAAGCGGGAGCTCCTACGAGCAGTACTTC
j_call: TRBJ2-7
d_call: TRBD2
v_call: TRBV28
clone_size: few

cdr3_aa: CASSLELVGEQFF
cdr3_nt: TGTGCCAGCAGCTTGGAACTAGTCGGTGAGCAGTTCTTC
j_call: TRBJ2-1
d_call: -
v_call: TRBV7-9
clone_size: few

cdr3_aa: CASSLGTMQNEQFF
cdr3_nt: TGTGCCAGCAGCCTCGGGACCATGCAAAATGAGCAGTTCTTC
j_call: TRBJ2-1
d_call: -
v_call: TRBV11-2
clone_size: few

cdr3_aa: CASSPSLDTEAFF
cdr3_nt: TGTGCCAGCAGCCCGAGCCTGGACACTGAAGCTTTCTTT
j_call: TRBJ1-1
d_call: -
v_call: TRBV11-2
clone_size: -

cdr3_aa: CASSLSGTPAGELFF
cdr3_nt: TGTGCCAGCAGCTTATCCGGGACTCCCGCCGGGGAGCTGTTTTTT
j_call: TRBJ2-2
d_call: -
v_call: TRBV7-8
clone_size: -

cdr3_aa: CASSLRWGRRSRGNEQFF
cdr3_nt: TGTGCCAGCAGCTTGCGGTGGGGGCGCAGGTCAAGGGGCAATGAGCAGTTCTTC
j_call: TRBJ2-1
d_call: -
v_call: TRBV5-4
clone_size: few

cdr3_aa: CASSQTGSPGETQYF
cdr3_nt: TGTGCCAGCAGCCAGACGGGATCCCCTGGAGAGACCCAGTACTTC
j_call: TRBJ2-5
d_call: -
v_call: TRBV7-3
clone_size: few

cdr3_aa: CASSQQQFLSGANVLTF
cdr3_nt: TGCGCCAGCAGCCAACAACAGTTTCTCTCTGGGGCCAACGTCCTGACTTTC
j_call: TRBJ2-6
d_call: -
v_call: TRBV4-3
clone_size: few

cdr3_aa: CASLGQGVGEQYF
cdr3_nt: TGTGCCAGCCTGGGACAGGGAGTGGGTGAGCAGTACTTC
j_call: TRBJ2-7
d_call: TRBD1
v_call: TRBV27
clone_size: few

cdr3_aa: CASSYQPLTEAFF
cdr3_nt: TGTGCCAGCAGTTACCAACCTCTCACTGAAGCTTTCTTT
j_call: TRBJ1-1
d_call: -
v_call: TRBV6-6
clone_size: many

cdr3_aa: CASSVAVGETYEQYF
cdr3_nt: TGTGCCAGCAGCGTAGCAGTGGGAGAGACCTACGAGCAGTACTTC
j_call: TRBJ2-7
d_call: -
v_call: TRBV9
clone_size: many

cdr3_aa: CASSSRATSGRMDTQYF
cdr3_nt: TGTGCCAGCAGCTCCCGGGCGACTAGCGGGAGAATGGATACGCAGTATTTT
j_call: TRBJ2-3
d_call: TRBD2
v_call: TRBV7-2
clone_size: -